The sample holds a few counts of the clone carrying this T cell receptor beta chain. Its antigen remains unknown. The data originate from a study of CD8+ T cells in alopecia areata. Extracted from the samples, RNA was reverse transcribed into cDNA to serve as the sequencing template. Sequenced by immunoSEQ multiplex PCR; TCRdb stores in-frame clones only, minus some. This sample has fewer than 250,000 clones; roughly two fifths occur once, and the top ten carry roughly 0.5%. Study results and caveats: Numerous clones, expanded in lesions, remained in scalp and blood during tofacitinib.

Treatment here: oral pan-JAK inhibitor, 5-10 mg twice daily. The CDR3 contains 16 residues. With V trimmed by 0 bases and J by 5 bases, 6 bases remained unmatched. This sequence originates from a human donor with alopecia areata. The source material was CD4+ T cells sorted from blood, sampled at approximately week 30, from a patient treated with tofacitinib. The J gene is TRBJ1-5, the V gene TRBV23-1; TRBD1 matches at 8 bases. TRBV23-1 carries the ORF label, with uncertain function. In DNA, the CDR3 is TGCGCCAGCAGTCAATCGGCAGGGGGCGAGGATCAGCCCCAGCATTTT. This translates into CASSQSAGGEDQPQHF.